This TCR beta chain was sequenced during a study of cytomegalovirus exposure and HLA in healthy donors. Study observations and caveats: In vitro assays verified that a few CMV-associated chains recognized CMV antigens specifically.

The CDR3 is 16 amino acids. Germline trimming cut 7 bases from V and 0 bases from J; bases unmatched to any gene: 7. Germline CDR1 and CDR2: SGDLS and YYNGEE. In the case of this clone: Its target is not known.

The PCR ran on 60 Vbeta and 13 Jbeta primers. Generated by immunoSEQ multiplex PCR, the TCRdb table keeps only in-frame clones and is missing some. Among roughly 180,000 clones listed, 82% were seen once. The chain has TRBV9 and TRBJ2-6, with TRBD2 identical over 7 bases. This receptor was identified in a man between 35 and 55 years old in good health and CMV-seronegative. Sample: PBMCs. This chain's CDR3 is CASSRDYNSGANVLTF. CDR3 bases: TGTGCCAGCTCTAGGGACTACAACTCTGGGGCCAACGTCCTGACTTTC.